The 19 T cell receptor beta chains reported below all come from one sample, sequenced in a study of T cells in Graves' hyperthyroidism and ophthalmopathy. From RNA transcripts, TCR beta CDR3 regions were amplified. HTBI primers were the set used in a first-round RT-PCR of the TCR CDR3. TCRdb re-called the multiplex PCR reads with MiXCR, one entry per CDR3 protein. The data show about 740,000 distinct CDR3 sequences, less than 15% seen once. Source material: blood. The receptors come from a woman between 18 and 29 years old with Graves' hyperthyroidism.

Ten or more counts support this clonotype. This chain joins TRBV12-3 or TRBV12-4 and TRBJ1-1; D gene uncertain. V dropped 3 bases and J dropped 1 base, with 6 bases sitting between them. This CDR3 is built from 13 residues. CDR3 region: CASSFAGNTEAFF. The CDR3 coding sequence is TGTGCCAGCAGTTTTGCAGGGAACACTGAAGCTTTCTTT.

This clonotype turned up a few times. CDR3 coding DNA: TGCGCCAGCAGACCCGGGACCGATCGCACCGGGGAGCTGTTTTTT. Translated: CASRPGTDRTGELFF. This chain uses TRBV5-1 with TRBJ2-2; D tentatively fits TRBD1 or TRBD2 (5 bases each). The CDR3 runs 15 residues. CDR1 is SGHRS and CDR2 is YFSETQ in the germline V gene. The germline V and J ends were trimmed by 5 bases and 4 bases, with 15 bases remaining between them.

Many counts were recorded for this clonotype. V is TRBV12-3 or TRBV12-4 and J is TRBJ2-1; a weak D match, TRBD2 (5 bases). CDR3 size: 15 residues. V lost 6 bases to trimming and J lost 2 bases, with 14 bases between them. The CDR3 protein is CASSPRDLTYNEQFF. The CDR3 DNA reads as TGTGCCAGCAGCCCCCGGGATTTGACCTACAATGAGCAGTTCTTC.

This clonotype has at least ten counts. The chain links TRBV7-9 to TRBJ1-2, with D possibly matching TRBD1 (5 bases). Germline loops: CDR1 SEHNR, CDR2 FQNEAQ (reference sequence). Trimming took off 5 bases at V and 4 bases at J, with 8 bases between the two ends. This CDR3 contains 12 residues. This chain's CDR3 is CASSQGLYGYTF. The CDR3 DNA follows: TGTGCCAGCAGCCAGGGCCTCTATGGCTACACCTTC. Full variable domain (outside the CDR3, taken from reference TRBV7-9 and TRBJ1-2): DTGVSQNPRHKITKRGQNVTFRCDPISEHNRLYWYRQTLGQGPEFLTYFQNEAQLEKSRLLSDRFSAERPKGSFSTLEIQRTEQGDSAMYLCASSQGLYGYTFGSGTRLTVV.

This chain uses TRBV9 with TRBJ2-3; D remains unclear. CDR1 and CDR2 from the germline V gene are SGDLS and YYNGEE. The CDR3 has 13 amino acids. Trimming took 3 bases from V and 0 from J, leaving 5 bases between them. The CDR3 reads CASSAESTDTQYF. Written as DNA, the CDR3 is TGTGCCAGCAGCGCGGAGAGCACAGATACGCAGTATTTT.

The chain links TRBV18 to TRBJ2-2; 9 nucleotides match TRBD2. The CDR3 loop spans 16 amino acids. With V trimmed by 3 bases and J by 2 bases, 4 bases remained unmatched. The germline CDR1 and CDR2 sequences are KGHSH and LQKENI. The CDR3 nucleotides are TGTGCCAGCTCACCGTCAGCGGGAGGTAACACCGGGGAGCTGTTTTTT. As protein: CASSPSAGGNTGELFF.

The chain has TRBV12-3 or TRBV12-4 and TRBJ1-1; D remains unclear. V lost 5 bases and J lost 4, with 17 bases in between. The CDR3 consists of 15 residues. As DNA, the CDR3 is TGTGCCAGCAGTCCCTGGACCGATATGGGCACTGAAGCTTTCTTT. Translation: CASSPWTDMGTEAFF.

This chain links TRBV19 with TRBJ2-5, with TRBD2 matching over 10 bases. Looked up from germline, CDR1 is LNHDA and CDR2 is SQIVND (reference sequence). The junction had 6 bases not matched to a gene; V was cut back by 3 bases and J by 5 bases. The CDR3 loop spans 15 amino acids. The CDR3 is CASSITSGMSETQYF. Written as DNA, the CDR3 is TGTGCCAGTAGTATCACTAGCGGGATGAGTGAGACCCAGTACTTC. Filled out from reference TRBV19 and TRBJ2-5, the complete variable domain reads DGGITQSPKYLFRKEGQNVTLSCEQNLNHDAMYWYRQDPGQGLRLIYYSQIVNDFQKGDIAEGYSVSREKKESFPLTVTSAQKNPTAFYLCASSITSGMSETQYFGPGTRLLVL.

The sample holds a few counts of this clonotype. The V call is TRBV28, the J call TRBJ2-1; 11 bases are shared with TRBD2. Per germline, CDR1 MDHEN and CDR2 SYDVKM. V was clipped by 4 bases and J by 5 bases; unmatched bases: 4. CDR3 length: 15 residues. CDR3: CASSSGTSGDNEQFF. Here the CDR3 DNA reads TGTGCCAGCAGTTCCGGGACTAGCGGAGACAATGAGCAGTTCTTC. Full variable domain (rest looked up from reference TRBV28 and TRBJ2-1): DVKVTQSSRYLVKRTGEKVFLECVQDMDHENMFWYRQDPGLGLRLIYFSYDVKMKEKGDIPEGYSVSREKKERFSLILESASTNQTSMYLCASSSGTSGDNEQFFGPGTRLTVL.

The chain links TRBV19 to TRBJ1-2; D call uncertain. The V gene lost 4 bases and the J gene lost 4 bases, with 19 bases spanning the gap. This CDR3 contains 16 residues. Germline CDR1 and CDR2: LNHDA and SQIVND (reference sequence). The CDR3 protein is CASSTPGSPKAYGYTF. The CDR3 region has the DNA TGTGCCAGTAGTACCCCAGGCTCTCCCAAGGCCTATGGCTACACCTTC.

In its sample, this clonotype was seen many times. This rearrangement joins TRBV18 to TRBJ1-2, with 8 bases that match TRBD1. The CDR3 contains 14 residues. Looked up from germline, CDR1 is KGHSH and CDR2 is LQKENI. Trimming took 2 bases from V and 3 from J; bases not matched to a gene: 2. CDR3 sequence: CASSPGTGHYGYTF. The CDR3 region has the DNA TGTGCCAGCTCACCAGGGACAGGCCACTATGGCTACACCTTC.

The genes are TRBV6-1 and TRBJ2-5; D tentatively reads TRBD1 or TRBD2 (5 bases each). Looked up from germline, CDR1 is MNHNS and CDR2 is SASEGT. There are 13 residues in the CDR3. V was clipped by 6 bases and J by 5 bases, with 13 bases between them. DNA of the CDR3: TGTGCCAGCAGAGTCCCGGGACCCGAGACCCAGTACTTC. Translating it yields CASRVPGPETQYF.

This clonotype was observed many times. The CDR3 DNA reads as TGTGCCAGCAGTGAACGGCGGGGACTAGCATATGAGCAGTTCTTC. Translation: CASSERRGLAYEQFF. The chain uses TRBV2 and TRBJ2-1; TRBD2 aligns across 9 bases. The CDR3 is 15 residues long. Germline V gene data show CDR1 as SNHLY and CDR2 as FYNNEI. V lost 2 bases to trimming and J lost 8 bases; unmatched junction nucleotides: 7. Full variable domain (outside the CDR3, taken from reference TRBV2 and TRBJ2-1): EPEVTQTPSHQVTQMGQEVILRCVPISNHLYFYWYRQILGQKVEFLVSFYNNEISEKSEIFDDQFSVERPDGSNFTLKIRSTKLEDSAMYFCASSERRGLAYEQFFGPGTRLTVL.

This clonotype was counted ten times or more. DNA of the CDR3: TGTGCCAGCAGCTCCCTACTAGGGTCCATCGTACTCGAGCAGTACTTC. Translated, it gives CASSSLLGSIVLEQYF. V usage is TRBV7-2 and J usage is TRBJ2-7; perhaps TRBD2 as D (5 bases). Germline CDR1 SGHTA, CDR2 FQGNSA. The CDR3 is 16 amino acids. V dropped 4 bases and J dropped 6 bases, with 22 bases sitting between them.

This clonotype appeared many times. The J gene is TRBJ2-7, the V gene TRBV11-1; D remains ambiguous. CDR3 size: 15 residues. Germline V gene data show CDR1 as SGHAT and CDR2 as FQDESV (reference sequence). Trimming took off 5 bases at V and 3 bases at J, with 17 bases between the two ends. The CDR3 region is CASSLRLAVFYEQYF. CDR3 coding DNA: TGTGCCAGCAGCCTACGCTTAGCAGTATTCTACGAGCAGTACTTC.

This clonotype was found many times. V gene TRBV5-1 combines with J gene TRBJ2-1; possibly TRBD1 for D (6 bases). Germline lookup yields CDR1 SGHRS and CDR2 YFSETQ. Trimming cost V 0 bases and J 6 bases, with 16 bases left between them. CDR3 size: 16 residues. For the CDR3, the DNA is TGCGCCAGCAGCTTGGCCTTAACCAACAGGGCCAATGAGCAGTTCTTC. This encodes CASSLALTNRANEQFF.

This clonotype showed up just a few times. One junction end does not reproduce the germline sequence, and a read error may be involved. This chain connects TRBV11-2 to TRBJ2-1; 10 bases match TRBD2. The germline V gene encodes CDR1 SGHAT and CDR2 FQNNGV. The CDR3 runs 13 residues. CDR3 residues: CASRETSGNEQFF. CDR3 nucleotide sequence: TGCGCCAGCAGGGAGACTAGCGGGAATGAGCAGTTCTTC.

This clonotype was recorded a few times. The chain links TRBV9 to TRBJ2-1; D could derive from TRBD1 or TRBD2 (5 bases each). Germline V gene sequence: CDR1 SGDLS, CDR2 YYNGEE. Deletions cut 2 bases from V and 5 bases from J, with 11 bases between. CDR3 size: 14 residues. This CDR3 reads CASSVSGTDNEQFF. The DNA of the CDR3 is TGTGCCAGCAGCGTGTCGGGGACCGACAATGAGCAGTTCTTC.

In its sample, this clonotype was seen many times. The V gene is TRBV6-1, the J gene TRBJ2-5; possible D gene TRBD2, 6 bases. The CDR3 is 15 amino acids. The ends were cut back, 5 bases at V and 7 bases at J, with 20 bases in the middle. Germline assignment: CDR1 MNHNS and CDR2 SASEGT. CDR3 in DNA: TGTGCCAGCAGTCCAGAACTGGGGGGTAGTTGGACCCAGTACTTC. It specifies CASSPELGGSWTQYF.